This TCR beta chain derives from a study of T cells in localized non-small cell lung cancer. This clone was counted a few times. Sequencing was performed with immunoSEQ multiplex PCR; in TCRdb, only in-frame clones are kept and a portion is missing. Here the sample spans 70,000 or so clones, around 85% being singletons. V lost 1 base to trimming and J lost 7 bases; unmatched junction nucleotides: 9. CDR1 SGHNT and CDR2 YENEEA come from the germline V gene. The CDR3 contains 16 residues. The material was peripheral blood, obtained before any cancer treatment. The chain links TRBV11-3 to TRBJ2-1; 8 positions match TRBD2. This TCR came from a female donor at least 60 years old with stage I lung adenocarcinoma. CDR3 residues: CASSLGSSSGGNEQFF. DNA for the CDR3: TGTGCCAGCAGCTTAGGCAGCAGTTCGGGGGGGAATGAGCAGTTCTTC.